The present TCR beta chain was sequenced within a study of Ad26.COV2.S vaccination and SARS-CoV-2 variants. Whole-study findings and limits: Placebo recipients and vaccine recipients were similar in non-spike TCR breadth. Spike-specific TCR breadth ran higher among vaccine recipients than placebo recipients.

The germline V gene encodes CDR1 SGHNT and CDR2 YYREEE (reference sequence). Trimming at V came to 3 bases and at J to 2 bases, leaving 4 bases not matched to a gene. The length of the CDR3 is 16 residues. The treatment was: roughly 18 received Ad26.COV2.S at low or high dose, single or two shots; about 5 received placebo; per-sample allocation not given. Sampling happened 63 days after the first vaccine or placebo injection. An adult of 18-55 years in Boston served as donor. Measured with immunoSEQ multiplex PCR; TCRdb has only the in-frame clones, and not every one. Of roughly 410,000 clones detected, roughly four fifths appear once; the ten largest clones hold 7% to 9.5%. About this clone: Its matching antigen is unknown.

Sample: peripheral blood, taken in a trial of Ad26.COV2.S vaccine versus placebo. This sequence joins TRBV5-4 and TRBJ2-3, with 12 nucleotides matching TRBD2. The source is a person between 18 and 59 years old who received the Ad26.COV2.S COVID-19 vaccine or a placebo. The CDR3 DNA sequence: TGTGCCAGCAGCTCCGGACTAGCGGGGCTCACAGATACGCAGTATTTT. This codes for CASSSGLAGLTDTQYF.